A single sample is the source of the 24 T cell receptor beta chains below, sequenced in a study of T cells after yellow fever vaccination. MiXCR, run by TCRdb on the 5' RACE reads, gives a single entry per CDR3 protein. The data contain approximately 70,000 distinct CDR3 sequences, over 6% of them seen just once; the ten biggest clones take up 35% to 40%. This material consisted of CD8+ T cells sorted from PBMCs, taken roughly 46 days after the first yellow fever vaccination. These receptors were obtained from a man aged 18 to 30 who received the YFV17D yellow fever vaccine.

At least ten counts were recorded for this clonotype. The chain employs TRBV5-1 and TRBJ2-2; D gene ambiguous. The V and J ends lost 0 bases and 1 base respectively, with 10 bases between them. CDR1 and CDR2 from the germline V gene are SGHRS and YFSETQ. CDR3 size: 16 residues. The CDR3 region is CASSLAVWQNTGELFF. The CDR3 nucleotides read TGCGCCAGCAGCTTGGCCGTTTGGCAGAACACCGGGGAGCTGTTTTTT.

This clonotype occurred a few times. CDR3: CASGFLLAGGHGIHNEQFF. Written as DNA, the CDR3 is TGTGCTAGTGGTTTCCTTTTAGCGGGGGGGCACGGGATCCACAATGAGCAGTTCTTC. This sequence joins TRBV12-5 and TRBJ2-1, with 11 positions matching TRBD2. Per the germline V gene, CDR1 is LGHNT and CDR2 is FRNRAP. V lost 3 bases and J lost 5; bases outside the gene matches: 15. This CDR3 has 19 residues.

This clonotype was detected ten times or more. V usage is TRBV7-9 and J usage is TRBJ2-2; D is possibly TRBD1 (6 bases). The CDR3 loop spans 17 amino acids. The germline V gene encodes CDR1 SEHNR and CDR2 FQNEAQ (reference sequence). Trimming stripped 2 bases from V and 2 bases from J, with 15 bases between. The CDR3 region is CASSLIGQRYNTGELFF. The CDR3 nucleotides read TGTGCCAGCAGCTTAATTGGACAGCGGTACAACACCGGGGAGCTGTTTTTT.

This clonotype occurred a few times. The rearrangement uses TRBV9 and TRBJ2-5; D gene unclear. Germline assignment: CDR1 SGDLS and CDR2 YYNGEE. This CDR3 has 13 residues. The V and J ends lost 0 bases and 2 bases respectively, with 5 bases between them. CDR3 in amino acids: CASSVVGQETQYF. The CDR3, as DNA: TGTGCCAGCAGCGTAGTGGGGCAAGAGACCCAGTACTTC. The full variable domain, its missing parts supplied by reference TRBV9 and TRBJ2-5, is DSGVTQTPKHLITATGQRVTLRCSPRSGDLSVYWYQQSLDQGLQFLIQYYNGEERAKGNILERFSAQQFPDLHSELNLSSLELGDSALYFCASSVVGQETQYFGPGTRLLVL.

The rearrangement uses TRBV27 and TRBJ2-7; 8 bases are shared with TRBD1. Germline values: CDR1 MNHEY, CDR2 SMNVEV (reference sequence). V lost 8 bases and J lost 2; bases outside the gene matches: 5. CDR3 size: 13 residues. In DNA, the CDR3 is TGTGCCAGCGGGACAGGTGCCCCCTACGAGCAGTACGTC. It yields the protein CASGTGAPYEQYV.

The chain uses TRBV6-1 and TRBJ2-2; D gene ambiguous. The CDR3 consists of 17 residues. The germline V gene encodes CDR1 MNHNS and CDR2 SASEGT. V lost 6 bases, J lost 4 bases, and 21 bases lay in between. The CDR3 is CASSLPGPLLGTGELFF. CDR3 nucleotide sequence: TGTGCCAGCAGCCTACCCGGGCCGCTCCTAGGCACCGGGGAGCTGTTTTTT.

The sample holds many counts of this clonotype. V is TRBV5-5 and J is TRBJ2-5; tentative D call: TRBD2 (5 bases). Trimming took off 2 bases at V and 2 bases at J, with 7 bases between the two ends. This CDR3 is 13 amino acids long. Germline V gene data show CDR1 as SGHKS and CDR2 as YYEKEE (reference sequence). The CDR3 loop is CASSFGVQETQYF. The CDR3 DNA follows: TGTGCCAGCAGCTTCGGGGTACAAGAGACCCAGTACTTC.

This clonotype has a count of ten or more. The chain couples TRBV6-1 to TRBJ2-3; D remains ambiguous. Trimming removed 6 bases from V and 1 base from J, with 11 bases in between. This CDR3 region has 14 residues. Germline CDR1 and CDR2: MNHNS and SASEGT. CDR3 DNA: TGTGCCAGCAGCCCAACCGCGGGCACAGATACGCAGTATTTT. Encoded protein: CASSPTAGTDTQYF.

The chain combines TRBV18 with TRBJ1-1; D perhaps matches TRBD1 (6 bases). The V gene lost 6 bases and the J gene lost 2 bases, with 19 bases spanning the gap. CDR3 length: 16 residues. The germline CDR1 and CDR2 sequences are KGHSH and LQKENI. The CDR3 nucleotides are TGTGCCAGCTCGCCTAACGATGGGGGCAGAAACACTGAAGCTTTCTTT. It specifies CASSPNDGGRNTEAFF.

This clonotype was counted ten times or more. The chain links TRBV12-3 or TRBV12-4 to TRBJ2-7; 8 bases fit TRBD1. The ends lost 1 base at V and 3 bases at J; junction bases unmatched: 5. The length of the CDR3 is 15 residues. CDR3 sequence: CASSLVGQGDYEQYF. The CDR3, as DNA: TGTGCCAGCAGTTTAGTAGGACAGGGTGACTACGAGCAGTACTTC.

The chain is built from TRBV9 and TRBJ1-2, with D hard to call. In germline, CDR1 is SGDLS, CDR2 YYNGEE. The CDR3 has 16 residues. The V and J ends lost 0 bases and 4 bases respectively, with 16 bases between them. Here the CDR3 DNA reads TGTGCCAGCAGCGTAGGTAGCCAGCCTCGGAGCTATGGCTACACCTTC. Amino acids: CASSVGSQPRSYGYTF.

This clonotype was seen ten or more times. The rearrangement joins TRBV15 to TRBJ2-1; 9 bases align to TRBD1. V shed 1 base and J 9 bases; nucleotides not matched to a gene: 7. Germline CDR1 is LNHNV and CDR2 is YYDKDF (reference sequence). The CDR3 sequence is 15 residues long. CDR3 DNA sequence: TGTGCCACCAGCAGAGGCGGGACAGGGACCGGTGAGCAGTTCTTC. Amino acid sequence: CATSRGGTGTGEQFF.

The table lists this clonotype with a few counts. V gene TRBV5-1 combines with J gene TRBJ2-3; a possible D gene is TRBD2 (6 bases). Trimming stripped 0 bases from V and 2 bases from J, with 13 bases between. Germline V gene sequence: CDR1 SGHRS, CDR2 YFSETQ. CDR3 size: 16 residues. CDR3 sequence reads: CASSLASAGLTDTQYF. In nucleotides, the CDR3 is TGCGCCAGCAGCTTGGCTTCGGCGGGGCTCACAGATACGCAGTATTTT. The full variable domain, in which reference TRBV5-1 and TRBJ2-3 provide the parts outside the CDR3, is KAGVTQTPRYLIKTRGQQVTLSCSPISGHRSVSWYQQTPGQGLQFLFEYFSETQRNKGNFPGRFSGRQFSNSRSEMNVSTLELGDSALYLCASSLASAGLTDTQYFGPGTRLTVL.

This clonotype appeared a few times. The chain is built from TRBV15 and TRBJ2-1; 12 bases are a match to TRBD2. Trimming cost V 4 bases and J 2 bases; bases outside gene matches: 3. The CDR3 is made up of 16 amino acids. The germline V gene encodes CDR1 LNHNV and CDR2 YYDKDF (reference sequence). The CDR3 loop is CATSTASGGAYNEQFF. The CDR3 DNA sequence: TGTGCCACCAGCACCGCTAGCGGGGGGGCCTACAATGAGCAGTTCTTC.

This clonotype was picked up one time. The chain recombines TRBV3-1 with TRBJ2-7; 7 bases line up with TRBD1. The junction had 16 bases not matched to a gene; V was cut back by 11 bases and J by 3 bases. Germline values: CDR1 LGHDT, CDR2 YNNKEL (reference sequence). The length of the CDR3 is 15 residues. CDR3 sequence: CASTAGSGQYYEQYF. The DNA of the CDR3 is TGTGCCTCCACCGCCGGTTCGGGACAGTACTACGAGCAGTACTTC.

This clonotype was recorded many times. The chain recombines TRBV4-1 with TRBJ2-3, with TRBD2 matching 8 bases. There are 15 residues in the CDR3. The V segment lost 1 base and the J segment 3 bases; nucleotides outside the gene matches: 3. Germline V gives CDR1 MGHRA, CDR2 YSYEKL. CDR3 DNA sequence: TGCGCCAGCAGCCAAGCCCCGGGAGGGACAGATACGCAGTATTTT. Amino acids: CASSQAPGGTDTQYF.

There are many counts of this clonotype. Without the conserved terminal phenylalanine or tryptophan, this CDR3 likely stems from a read error. It is unclear where the CDR3 begins or ends on the DNA, so no DNA is shown, and the CDR3 is as TCRdb lists it. The rearrangement uses TRBV7-9 and TRBJ2-5; no check of the table's D call, TRBD1, against the DNA was made. CDR1 is SEHNR, CDR2 FQNEAQ, per germline (reference sequence). Inclusive of both ends, the CDR3 amounts to 12 amino acids. Here the CDR3 reads CASSSALDVPSC.

The sample holds a few counts of this clonotype. The chain is built from TRBV12-3 or TRBV12-4 and TRBJ1-5, with D possibly TRBD1 on 5 matching bases. Deletions cut 3 bases from V and 5 bases from J, with 14 bases between. The CDR3 is made up of 15 amino acids. The CDR3 spells CASSFGGYIDQPQHF. CDR3 DNA sequence: TGTGCCAGCAGTTTTGGGGGGTACATTGATCAGCCCCAGCATTTT.

V is TRBV18 and J is TRBJ2-7; the D gene is possibly TRBD1 (6 bases). V lost 3 bases and J 2 bases, leaving 20 bases between the germline ends. CDR3 size: 17 residues. Germline V gene lookup returns CDR1 KGHSH and CDR2 LQKENI. The CDR3 reads CASSPIKREGHPYEQYV. CDR3 DNA sequence: TGTGCCAGCTCACCTATAAAAAGAGAGGGACACCCCTACGAGCAGTACGTC.

This clonotype was counted ten times or more. This chain joins TRBV6-2 or TRBV6-3 and TRBJ2-7; D not certain. The CDR3 has 13 amino acids. CDR1 and CDR2 from the germline V gene are MNHEY and SVGEGT. V shed 2 bases and J shed 2 bases, with 7 bases lying between them. CDR3 coding DNA: TGTGCCAGCAGTTACGCCGGACCCTACGAGCAGTACGTC. Encoded protein: CASSYAGPYEQYV.

This clonotype was seen repeatedly, ten times or more. V is TRBV20-1 and J is TRBJ2-5, with 9 nucleotides matching TRBD2. V trimming: 4 bases; J trimming: 2 bases; junction bases outside the gene matches: 14. The CDR3 loop spans 17 amino acids. Per the germline V gene, CDR1 is DFQATT and CDR2 is SNEGSKA (reference sequence). CDR3 sequence (DNA): TGCAGTGCTACTGTTCGCCGGGAGCGGGGGGCGCAAGAGACCCAGTACTTC. Translating gives CSATVRRERGAQETQYF.

There are many counts of this clonotype. The rearrangement joins TRBV4-2 to TRBJ2-7; unclear D gene. Germline CDR1 is LGHNA and CDR2 is YNFKEQ. The CDR3 is made up of 18 amino acids. Between the trimmed V and J ends, which lost 0 bases and 3 bases, there was a span of 21 bases. The CDR3 coding sequence is TGTGCCAGCAGCCAAGATTCGGCCTTCTCAGGATTGGACTACGAGCAGTACTTC. The encoded protein is CASSQDSAFSGLDYEQYF.

This clonotype was counted at least ten times. The CDR3 DNA follows: TGCGCCAGCAGGGTCAGCGGGGGGGCCGGCAATGAGCAGTTCTTC. This gives the protein CASRVSGGAGNEQFF. The chain carries TRBV4-1 and TRBJ2-1, with TRBD2 matching over 10 bases. Trimming removed 6 bases from V and 6 bases from J; junction bases left unmatched: 8. Germline V gene data show CDR1 as MGHRA and CDR2 as YSYEKL. The CDR3 totals 15 residues.

This clonotype showed up many times. This chain links TRBV9 with TRBJ2-7, with unresolved D. V lost 2 bases, J lost 6 bases, and 18 bases lay in between. From germline, CDR1 is SGDLS and CDR2 YYNGEE. CDR3 size: 15 residues. The CDR3 DNA reads as TGTGCCAGCAGCGTTACGGCGGCCTCGGGCGCCGAGCAGTACTTC. Translation: CASSVTAASGAEQYF.